Below, one TCR beta chain is given with its context. Its recognized antigen is unknown. No per-base quality is available; no much larger clone lies one base away. The data are from a study of shared clonotypes between healthy human individuals (TCRdb year 2020). For the study in its entirety: The cohort comprised a couple of women and a few men aged 18 to 49 years. For each donor, three plates each were used for CD4 naive and CD4 memory, two plates were used for CD8 naive, and one plate was used for CD8 memory. The study deeply sequenced blood TCR repertoires of five healthy adults to estimate repertoire size and the extent of clonotype sharing between individuals. Libraries were prepared and TCR repertoires were sequenced by different laboratories using diverse techniques, in order to increase sequencing depth and limit assay-specific biases. Between about 0.85 and 10 billion PBMCs per donor were obtained by leukapheresis. Broad study findings and their caveats: Sharing across a few donors was observed for around 5% of naive CD4, over 3% of naive CD8, 2.3% of memory CD4, and about 0.4% of memory CD8 clonotypes. The genetic and exposure-history diversity represented was limited by the small number of donors. Rarefaction of sorted-subset datasets indicated incomplete sequencing despite the large sequencing depth. Based on pairwise subsampling, the degree of clonotype sharing among donors was expected to be affected by sequencing depth. Compared with non-shared clonotypes, the clonotypes found in all four sorted-subset donors had higher generation probabilities. Only blood was sampled, and tissue TCR repertoires likely differ from those in blood. Naive subsets generally had larger estimated clonotype richness than memory subsets.

Per the germline V gene (reference sequence), WNHNN is the CDR1 and SYGVQD is the CDR2. Its CDR3 holds 13 amino acids, cysteine through phenylalanine. Kept here is only the CDR3 DNA, which spans 39 bases and is read in frame from base 1. At the junction V is shortened by 1 base and J by 8 bases, with 8 bases in between. TCR CDR3 regions were amplified from genomic DNA by multiplex PCR using the deep immunoSEQ assay. For each cell subset, the extracted genomic DNA was distributed evenly across all wells of several immunoSEQ 96-well plates, and each plate served as one replicate. For sorted subsets, approximately 210 ng genomic DNA, equal to 30,000 or so T cell genomes, was loaded into each replicate PCR. Purified libraries were measured with a Qubit 3.0 fluorometer, size-checked on a Bioanalyzer 2100, and measured again with the KAPA Library Quantification kit. A separate single-read 150-cycle Illumina NextSeq 550 flow cell was used to sequence each immunoSEQ 96-well plate. Under the source paper's analysis protocol: Because the immunoSEQ output included only junctional sequences and no quality scores, the filtering could not be the same as the filtering used for full-length reads. To assign V/J genes and CDR3, sequences were annotated against IMGT germline references using PyIR, a Python wrapper for IgBLAST v1.9. Reads with weak V/J assignments (E-value above 1e-6), missing CDR3, stop codons, out-of-frame junctions, or ambiguous translated residues were removed. V3J clonotypes were defined by identical inferred V gene, J gene, and CDR3 amino acid sequence. To compute the percentage overlap between repertoires, the number of shared unique clonotypes was divided by the size of the smaller repertoire. Three approaches were used to assess repertoire richness: RTK rarefaction, the Chao1 estimator, and Recon v2.1 estimates of unobserved clonotypes. For all TCRbeta clonotypes obtained by the gDNA method from four donors, generation probabilities were computed with OLGA. Here the immuneACCESS table is served through TCRdb, limited to in-frame sequences with V and J called. Missing clones are a known gap in these copies; in checked studies unresolved V genes cover under half, and the rest lacks a known reason. V, J and clone size are those of that table, while D and trimming were read from the DNA. This sample holds 70,000 to 95,000 clones; 60% to 65% were observed only once. Around 50% of the sample is in the top ten clones.

The donors were healthy, HIV-negative adults who had no recently reported acute infections or vaccinations. Only Caucasian adults living in Nashville, Tennessee, USA were represented among the donors. CD8 memory samples were composed of magnetically selected CD45RO+ cells combined with CCR7-negative CD45RA+ effector memory (TemRA) cells. Blood was collected by leukapheresis, and PBMCs were isolated by Ficoll-Histopaque density gradient centrifugation and then cryopreserved in liquid nitrogen vapor phase. Analytical flow cytometry was used to check the purity and quantity of every magnetically sorted T cell population. Genomic DNA was isolated from each sorted fraction and quantified by UV absorbance on a Nanodrop 2000c.

The sample was memory CD8+ T cells sorted from blood. The meaning of the sample's cell subset or site label: CD45RO+ cells pooled with CCR7-negative TemRA cells. The receptor chain draws on TRBV10-1 and TRBJ2-2; no D gene call is confident. The sequence was obtained from a man aged 30 to 45 in good health. The CDR3 corresponds to CASSEYQWGELFF. The sequence in DNA is TGCGCCAGCAGTGAGTATCAGTGGGGGGAGCTGTTTTTT.